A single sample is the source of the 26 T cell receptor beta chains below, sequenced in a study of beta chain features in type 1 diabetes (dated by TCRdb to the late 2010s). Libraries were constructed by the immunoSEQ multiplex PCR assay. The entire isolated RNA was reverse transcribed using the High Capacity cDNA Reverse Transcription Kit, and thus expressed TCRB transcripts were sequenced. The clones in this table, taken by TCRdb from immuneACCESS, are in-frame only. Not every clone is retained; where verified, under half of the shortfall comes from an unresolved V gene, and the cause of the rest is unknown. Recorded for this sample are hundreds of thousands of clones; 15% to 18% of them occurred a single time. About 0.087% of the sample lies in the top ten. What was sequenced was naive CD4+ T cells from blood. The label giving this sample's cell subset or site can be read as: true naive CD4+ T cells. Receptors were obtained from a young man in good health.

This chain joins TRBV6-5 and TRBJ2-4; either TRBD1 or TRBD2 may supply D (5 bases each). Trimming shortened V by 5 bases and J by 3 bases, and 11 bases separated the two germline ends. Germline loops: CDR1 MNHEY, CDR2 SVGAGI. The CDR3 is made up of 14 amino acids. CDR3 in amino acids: CASSGQGVKNIQYF. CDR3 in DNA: TGTGCCAGCAGTGGGCAGGGAGTCAAAAACATTCAGTACTTC.

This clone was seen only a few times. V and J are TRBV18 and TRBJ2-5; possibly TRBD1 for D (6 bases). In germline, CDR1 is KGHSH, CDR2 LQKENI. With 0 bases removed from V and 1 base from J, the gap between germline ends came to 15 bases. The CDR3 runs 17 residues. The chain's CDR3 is CASSPPRGMAIQETQYF. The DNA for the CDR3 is TGTGCCAGCTCACCACCGAGGGGGATGGCCATCCAAGAGACCCAGTACTTC.

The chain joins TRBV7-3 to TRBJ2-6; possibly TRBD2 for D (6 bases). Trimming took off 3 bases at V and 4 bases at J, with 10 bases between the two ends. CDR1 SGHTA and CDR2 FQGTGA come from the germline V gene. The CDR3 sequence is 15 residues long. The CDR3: CASSLEGPGANVLTF. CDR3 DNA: TGTGCCAGCAGCTTGGAGGGTCCCGGGGCCAACGTCCTGACTTTC.

CDR3 sequence: CASSPGGSGEKLFF. The CDR3 DNA reads as TGTGCCAGCAGCCCCGGGGGCTCCGGGGAAAAACTGTTTTTT. The V call is TRBV6-5, the J call TRBJ1-4; tentative D call: TRBD1 (6 bases). The germline gives CDR1 MNHEY, CDR2 SVGAGI. CDR3 size: 14 residues. The V gene lost 6 bases and the J gene lost 8 bases, with 16 bases spanning the gap.

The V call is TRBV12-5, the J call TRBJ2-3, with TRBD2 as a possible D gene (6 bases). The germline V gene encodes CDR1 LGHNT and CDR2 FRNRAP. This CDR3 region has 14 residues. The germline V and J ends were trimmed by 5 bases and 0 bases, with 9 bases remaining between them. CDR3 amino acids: CASGRSGSTDTQYF. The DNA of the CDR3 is TGTGCTAGTGGTCGTAGCGGCAGCACAGATACGCAGTATTTT.

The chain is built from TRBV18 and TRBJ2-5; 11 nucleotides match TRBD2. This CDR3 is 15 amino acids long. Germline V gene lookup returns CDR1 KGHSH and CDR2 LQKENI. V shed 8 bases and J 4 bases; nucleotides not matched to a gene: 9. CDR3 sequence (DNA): TGTGCCAGCACTACTAGCGGGAGCGGCATAGAGACCCAGTACTTC. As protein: CASTTSGSGIETQYF.

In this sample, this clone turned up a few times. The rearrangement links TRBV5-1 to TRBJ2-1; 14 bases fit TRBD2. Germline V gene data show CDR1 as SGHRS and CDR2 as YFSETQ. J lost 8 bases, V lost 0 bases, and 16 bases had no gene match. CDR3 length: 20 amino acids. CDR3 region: CASSLVPGLAGVLAPYEQFF. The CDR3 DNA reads TGCGCCAGCAGCTTGGTGCCGGGACTAGCGGGAGTATTAGCTCCATATGAGCAGTTCTTC.

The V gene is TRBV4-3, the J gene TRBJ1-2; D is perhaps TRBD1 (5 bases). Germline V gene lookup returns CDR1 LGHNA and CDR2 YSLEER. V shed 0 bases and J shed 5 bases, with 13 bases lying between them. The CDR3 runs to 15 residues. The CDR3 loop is CASSQESQGDYGYTF. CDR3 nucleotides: TGCGCCAGCAGCCAAGAAAGTCAAGGGGATTATGGCTACACCTTC.

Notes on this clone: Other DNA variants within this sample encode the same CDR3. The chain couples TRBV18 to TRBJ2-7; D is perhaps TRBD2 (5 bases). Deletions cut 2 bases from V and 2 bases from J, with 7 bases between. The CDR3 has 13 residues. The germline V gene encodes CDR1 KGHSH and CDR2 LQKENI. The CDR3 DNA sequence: TGTGCCAGCTCACCAAGCGGAACCTACGAGCAGTACTTC. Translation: CASSPSGTYEQYF.

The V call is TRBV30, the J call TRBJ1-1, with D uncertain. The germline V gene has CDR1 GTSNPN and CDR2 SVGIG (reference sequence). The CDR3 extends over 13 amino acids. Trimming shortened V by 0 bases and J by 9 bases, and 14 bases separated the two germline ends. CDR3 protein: CAWSVVQGQKAFF. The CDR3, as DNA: TGTGCCTGGAGTGTGGTTCAAGGGCAGAAAGCTTTCTTT.

CDR3 region: CASRRPGTSGRYSYNEQFF. CDR3 coding DNA: TGTGCCAGCAGGCGTCCCGGGACTAGCGGGAGATACTCCTACAATGAGCAGTTCTTC. V and J are TRBV5-4 and TRBJ2-1; 14 bases agree with TRBD2. The V gene's germline CDR1 is SGHNT and CDR2 YYREEE (reference sequence). This CDR3 spans 19 amino acids. The V and J ends lost 5 bases and 0 bases, in that order; junction bases with no gene match: 10.

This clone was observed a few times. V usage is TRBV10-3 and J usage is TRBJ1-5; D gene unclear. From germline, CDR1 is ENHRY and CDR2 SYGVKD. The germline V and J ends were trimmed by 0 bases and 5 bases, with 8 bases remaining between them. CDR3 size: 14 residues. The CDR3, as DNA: TGTGCCATCAGTGAGTCGACCGGAGATCAGCCCCAGCATTTT. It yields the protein CAISESTGDQPQHF.

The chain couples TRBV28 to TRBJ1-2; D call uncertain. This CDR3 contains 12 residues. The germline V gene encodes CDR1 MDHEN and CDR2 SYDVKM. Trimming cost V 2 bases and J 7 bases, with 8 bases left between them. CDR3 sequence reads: CASSLEEGGYTF. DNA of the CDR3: TGTGCCAGCAGTTTAGAAGAGGGTGGCTACACCTTC.

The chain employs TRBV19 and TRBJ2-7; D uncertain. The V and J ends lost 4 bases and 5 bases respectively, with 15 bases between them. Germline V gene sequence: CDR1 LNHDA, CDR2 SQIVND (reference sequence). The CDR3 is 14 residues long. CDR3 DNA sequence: TGTGCCAGTAGTACCCTCGGTCGTGTCCACGAGCAGTACTTC. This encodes CASSTLGRVHEQYF.

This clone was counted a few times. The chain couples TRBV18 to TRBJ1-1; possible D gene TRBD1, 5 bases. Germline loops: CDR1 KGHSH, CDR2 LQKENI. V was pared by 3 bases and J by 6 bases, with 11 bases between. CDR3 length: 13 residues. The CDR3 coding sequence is TGTGCCAGCTCACCGACGGGACTGGCTGAAGCTTTCTTT. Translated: CASSPTGLAEAFF. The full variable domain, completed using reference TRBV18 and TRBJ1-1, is NAGVMQNPRHLVRRRGQEARLRCSPMKGHSHVYWYRQLPEEGLKFMVYLQKENIIDESGMPKERFSAEFPKEGPSILRIQQVVRGDSAAYFCASSPTGLAEAFFGQGTRLTVV.

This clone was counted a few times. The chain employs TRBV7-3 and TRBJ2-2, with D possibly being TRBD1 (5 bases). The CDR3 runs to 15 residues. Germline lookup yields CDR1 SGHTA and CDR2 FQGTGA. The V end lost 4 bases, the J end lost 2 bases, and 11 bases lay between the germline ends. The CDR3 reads CASSSWGYNTGELFF. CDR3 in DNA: TGTGCCAGCAGCTCCTGGGGCTACAACACCGGGGAGCTGTTTTTT.

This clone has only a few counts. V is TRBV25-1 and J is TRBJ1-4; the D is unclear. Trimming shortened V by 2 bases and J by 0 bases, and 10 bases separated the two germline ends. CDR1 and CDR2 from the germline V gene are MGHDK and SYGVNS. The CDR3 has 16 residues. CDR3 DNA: TGTGCCAGCAGTGAACGACGGACTGCAACTAATGAAAAACTGTTTTTT. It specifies CASSERRTATNEKLFF.

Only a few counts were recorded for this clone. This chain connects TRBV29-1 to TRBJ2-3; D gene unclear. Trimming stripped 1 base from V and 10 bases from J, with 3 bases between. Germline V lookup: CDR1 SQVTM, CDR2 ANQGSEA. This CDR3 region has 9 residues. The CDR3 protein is CSVEAAQYF. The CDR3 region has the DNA TGCAGCGTTGAAGCTGCGCAGTATTTT.

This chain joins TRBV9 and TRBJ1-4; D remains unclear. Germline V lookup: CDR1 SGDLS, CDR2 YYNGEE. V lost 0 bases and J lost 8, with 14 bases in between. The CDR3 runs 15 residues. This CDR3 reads CASSVGLQTYEKLFF. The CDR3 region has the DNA TGTGCCAGCAGCGTAGGGTTGCAGACTTACGAAAAACTGTTTTTT.

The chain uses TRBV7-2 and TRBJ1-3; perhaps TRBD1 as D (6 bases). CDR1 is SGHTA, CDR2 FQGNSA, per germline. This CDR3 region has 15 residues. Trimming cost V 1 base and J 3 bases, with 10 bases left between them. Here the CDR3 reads CASSLGAGVGNTIYF. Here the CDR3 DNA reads TGTGCCAGCAGCTTAGGGGCAGGGGTTGGAAACACCATATATTTT.

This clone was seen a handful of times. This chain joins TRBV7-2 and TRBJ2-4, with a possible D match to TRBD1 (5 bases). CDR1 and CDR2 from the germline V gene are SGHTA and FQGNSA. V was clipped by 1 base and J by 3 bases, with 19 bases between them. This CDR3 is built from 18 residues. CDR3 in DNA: TGTGCCAGCAGCTTAGATCTGTCGTCAGGGCCCAACAAAAACATTCAGTACTTC. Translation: CASSLDLSSGPNKNIQYF.

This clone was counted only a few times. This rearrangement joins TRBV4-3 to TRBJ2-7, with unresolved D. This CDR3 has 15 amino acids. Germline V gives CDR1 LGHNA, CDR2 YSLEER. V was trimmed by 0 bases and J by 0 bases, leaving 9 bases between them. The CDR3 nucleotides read TGCGCCAGCAGCCAAGATAAGTTGGGCTCCTACGAGCAGTACTTC. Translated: CASSQDKLGSYEQYF.

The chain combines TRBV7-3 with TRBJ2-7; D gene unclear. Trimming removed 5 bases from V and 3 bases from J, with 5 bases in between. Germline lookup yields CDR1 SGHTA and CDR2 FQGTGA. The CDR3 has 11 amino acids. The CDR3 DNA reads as TGTGCCAGCAGCCCGGGCTACGAGCAGTACTTC. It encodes CASSPGYEQYF.

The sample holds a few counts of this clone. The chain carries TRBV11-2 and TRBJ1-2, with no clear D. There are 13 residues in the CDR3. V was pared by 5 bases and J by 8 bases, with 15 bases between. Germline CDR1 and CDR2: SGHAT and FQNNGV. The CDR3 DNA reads TGTGCCAGCAGCCCGGCCGGGGTCGGAGGCTACACCTTC. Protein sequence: CASSPAGVGGYTF.

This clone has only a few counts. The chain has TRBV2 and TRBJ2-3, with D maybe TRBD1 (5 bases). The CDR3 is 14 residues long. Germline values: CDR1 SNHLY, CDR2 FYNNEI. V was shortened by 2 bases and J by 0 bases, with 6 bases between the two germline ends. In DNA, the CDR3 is TGTGCCAGCAGTGAAAGGGGTAGCACAGATACGCAGTATTTT. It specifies CASSERGSTDTQYF.

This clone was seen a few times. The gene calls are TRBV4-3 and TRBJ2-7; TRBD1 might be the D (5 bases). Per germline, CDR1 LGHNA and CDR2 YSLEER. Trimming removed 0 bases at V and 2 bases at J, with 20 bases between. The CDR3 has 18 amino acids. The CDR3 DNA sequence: TGCGCCAGCAGCCAAGATCCCCCGGACCATCAGGGCCCCTACGAGCAGTACTTC. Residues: CASSQDPPDHQGPYEQYF.